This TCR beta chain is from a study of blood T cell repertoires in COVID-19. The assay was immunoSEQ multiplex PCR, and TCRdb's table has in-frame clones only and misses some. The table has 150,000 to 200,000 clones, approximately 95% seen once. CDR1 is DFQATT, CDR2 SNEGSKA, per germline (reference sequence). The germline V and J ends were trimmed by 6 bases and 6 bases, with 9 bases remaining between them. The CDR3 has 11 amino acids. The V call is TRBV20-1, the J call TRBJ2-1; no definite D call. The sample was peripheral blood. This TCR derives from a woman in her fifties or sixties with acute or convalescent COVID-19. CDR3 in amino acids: CSARLRNEQFF. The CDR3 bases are TGCAGTGCGAGACTCCGCAATGAGCAGTTCTTC.